The rows below give T cell receptor beta chains drawn from one sample of a study of shared clonotypes between healthy human individuals. The method was immunoSEQ multiplex PCR; TCRdb's version includes in-frame clones alone and lacks a portion of them. The sample contains around 720,000 clones, about three quarters of which appear only once. The sequenced material came from memory CD4+ T cells sorted from blood. These receptors were obtained from a woman in her 30s in good health. Each CDR3 is given with its conserved first and last residue. Fields, in order: clone size, J gene, D gene, V gene, CDR3 DNA, CDR3 protein. The D gene is left open where the match is weak. Clone size, where shown, is once, few, many, or a class for clones that have expanded.

abundance: NA
j_gene: TRBJ2-6
d_gene: NA
v_gene: TRBV9
CDR3nt: TGTGCCAGCAGCGTAGGACACAGCTCTGGGGCCAACGTCCTGACTTTC
CDR3aa: CASSVGHSSGANVLTF

abundance: NA
j_gene: TRBJ1-1
d_gene: NA
v_gene: TRBV11-2
CDR3nt: TGTGCCAGCAGCTTACCCCGCGACAGTCCTGAAGCTTTCTTT
CDR3aa: CASSLPRDSPEAFF

abundance: NA
j_gene: TRBJ1-1
d_gene: NA
v_gene: TRBV5-6
CDR3nt: TGTGCCAGCAGCTTGGGACGGCAGAACACTGAAGCTTTCTTT
CDR3aa: CASSLGRQNTEAFF

abundance: few
j_gene: TRBJ2-3
d_gene: TRBD1
v_gene: TRBV5-1
CDR3nt: TGCGCCAGCAGCTTGGACAGGGGGCGCACAGATACGCAGTATTTT
CDR3aa: CASSLDRGRTDTQYF

abundance: NA
j_gene: TRBJ2-2
d_gene: TRBD1
v_gene: TRBV29-1
CDR3nt: TGCAGCGTAGCAAGGACAGGAACCGGGGAGCTGTTTTTT
CDR3aa: CSVARTGTGELFF

abundance: few
j_gene: TRBJ2-2
d_gene: NA
v_gene: TRBV2
CDR3nt: TGTGCCAGCAGTCGGAACACCGGGGAGCTGTTTTTT
CDR3aa: CASSRNTGELFF

abundance: NA
j_gene: TRBJ2-1
d_gene: NA
v_gene: TRBV19
CDR3nt: TGTGCCATCTATCGGACTAACCAAGTCGATGAGCAGTTCTTC
CDR3aa: CAIYRTNQVDEQFF

abundance: NA
j_gene: TRBJ2-1
d_gene: NA
v_gene: TRBV6-6
CDR3nt: TGTGCCAGCAGTCCCCCGTCCATGGATGAGCAGTTCTTC
CDR3aa: CASSPPSMDEQFF

abundance: NA
j_gene: TRBJ2-3
d_gene: NA
v_gene: TRBV29-1
CDR3nt: TGCAGCGTTCCAGTGTGGAGCACAGATACGCAGTATTTT
CDR3aa: CSVPVWSTDTQYF

abundance: NA
j_gene: TRBJ1-1
d_gene: NA
v_gene: TRBV7-9
CDR3nt: TGTGCCAGCAGCTTAGAGAGACGGAGAGAAGCTTTCTTT
CDR3aa: CASSLERRREAFF

abundance: NA
j_gene: TRBJ1-1
d_gene: NA
v_gene: TRBV15
CDR3nt: TGTGCCACCAGCAGCCGGGGCGCTAGGAGAGCTTTCTTT
CDR3aa: CATSSRGARRAFF

abundance: NA
j_gene: TRBJ2-3
d_gene: TRBD2
v_gene: TRBV5-1
CDR3nt: TGCGCCAGCAGCAGACCGGGACTAGCGGGAGGGCCAGATACGCAGTATTTT
CDR3aa: CASSRPGLAGGPDTQYF

abundance: once
j_gene: TRBJ2-3
d_gene: NA
v_gene: TRBV6-1
CDR3nt: TGTGCCAGCAGTGGTAAAGGGAACTTTGGTACGCAGTATTTT
CDR3aa: CASSGKGNFGTQYF

abundance: NA
j_gene: TRBJ2-4
d_gene: NA
v_gene: TRBV19
CDR3nt: TGTGCCAGTAGTAGTATACAGGGAGCCAAAAACATTCAGTACTTC
CDR3aa: CASSSIQGAKNIQYF

abundance: NA
j_gene: TRBJ1-5
d_gene: TRBD1
v_gene: TRBV6-6
CDR3nt: TGTGCCAGCAGTTTCGACGGACAGGGCAATCAGCCCCAGCATTTT
CDR3aa: CASSFDGQGNQPQHF

abundance: NA
j_gene: TRBJ2-3
d_gene: TRBD1
v_gene: TRBV29-1
CDR3nt: TGCAGCGCCTCGGGACAGGGGTGGGATACGCAGTATTTT
CDR3aa: CSASGQGWDTQYF

abundance: NA
j_gene: TRBJ1-1
d_gene: NA
v_gene: TRBV5-4
CDR3nt: TGTGCCAGCAGCTTGGCAGGGGTCACTGAAGCTTTCTTT
CDR3aa: CASSLAGVTEAFF

abundance: NA
j_gene: TRBJ1-5
d_gene: NA
v_gene: TRBV7-2
CDR3nt: TGTGCCAGCAGCTTATCGGCGACTCAGCCCCAGCATTTT
CDR3aa: CASSLSATQPQHF

abundance: few
j_gene: TRBJ2-7
d_gene: TRBD1
v_gene: TRBV28
CDR3nt: TGTGCCAGCAGATCCGGACAGGGAAGGACGCACGAGCAGTACTTC
CDR3aa: CASRSGQGRTHEQYF

abundance: NA
j_gene: TRBJ2-1
d_gene: NA
v_gene: TRBV2
CDR3nt: TGTGCCAGCAACCTAGCAGGGGTTCGCGCTGAGCAGTTCTTC
CDR3aa: CASNLAGVRAEQFF

abundance: NA
j_gene: TRBJ1-4
d_gene: NA
v_gene: TRBV4-2
CDR3nt: TGTGCCAGCAGCCAAGCTGTTGGTGCAAAACTGTTTTTT
CDR3aa: CASSQAVGAKLFF

abundance: NA
j_gene: TRBJ1-4
d_gene: TRBD1
v_gene: TRBV5-1
CDR3nt: TGCGCCAGCAGCAGTGGGGACAGCTCAACTAATGAAAAACTGTTTTTT
CDR3aa: CASSSGDSSTNEKLFF

abundance: NA
j_gene: TRBJ1-3
d_gene: NA
v_gene: TRBV28
CDR3nt: TGTGCCAGCCGATCACAGACACTCGGAAACACCATATATTTT
CDR3aa: CASRSQTLGNTIYF